This T cell receptor (beta chain) was recovered during a study of cytomegalovirus exposure and HLA in healthy donors. The PCR was carried out with 60 Vbeta primers and 13 Jbeta primers. Only in-frame clones appear in the TCRdb table, and some are missing; sequencing was by immunoSEQ multiplex PCR. The sample table sets out 130,000 to 150,000 clones. As for this clone: Its target is unknown.

The CDR3 length is 14 residues. V gave up 4 bases and J gave up 4 bases, with 12 bases separating them. The germline V gene has CDR1 SGHDN and CDR2 FVKESK. Study-level findings and limits: Roughly even sequencing depth across donors was the assumption behind the presence/absence analyses. Productive status was seen about 87% or about 30% of the time for most TCR beta V segments in an earlier analysis. There were approximately 150 TCR beta chains listed as cytomegalovirus-associated. A few chains tied to CMV proved CMV antigen-specific in vitro.

This receptor was taken from a male donor in good health and CMV-seronegative. V and J are TRBV14 and TRBJ2-3; TRBD2 is a possible D gene (5 bases). The sample consisted of PBMCs. The CDR3 nucleotides read TGTGCCAGCAGCCTGTTTAACGGGGCAGATACGCAGTATTTT. This gives the protein CASSLFNGADTQYF.